The present TCR beta chain was sequenced within a study of cytomegalovirus exposure and HLA in healthy donors. Across the study: There were roughly 80 million unique TCRs (from HLA-typed donors) in an early data release.

PCR employed 60 Vbeta and 13 Jbeta primers. Data came from immunoSEQ multiplex PCR; TCRdb stores just in-frame clones and leaves some out. The table includes 170,000 or so clones, over 70% detected once. Regarding the study as a whole: Association of a missense DCLRE1C variant with TCR beta V- and J-gene trimming was reported in a later analysis.

CDR1 is GTSNPN and CDR2 is SVGIG in the germline V gene (reference sequence). This CDR3 is 10 amino acids long. Trimming took 7 bases from V and 1 from J, leaving 4 bases between them. Nominally healthy donors provided the samples, though records likely missed some immune exposures. As to this clone: Its antigen is as yet unknown.

The sequence was obtained from a male donor in good health and CMV-seronegative. Sequences were obtained from PBMCs. This chain links TRBV30 with TRBJ1-1; unclear D gene. CDR3 region: CASKNTEAFF. CDR3 sequence (DNA): TGTGCCTCCAAGAACACTGAAGCTTTCTTT.